This TCR beta chain was retrieved from a study of T cell responses to AZD1222 COVID-19 vaccine. General study findings and limits: Epitopes outside B.1.351 and B.1.1.7 mutated regions reportedly drew nearly half of spike TCRs.

Germline lookup yields CDR1 KGHSH and CDR2 LQKENI. CDR3 length: 16 residues. V dropped 3 bases and J dropped 2 bases, with 15 bases sitting between them. Concerning this clone: The antigen remains undetermined.

Method: immunoSEQ multiplex PCR; TCRdb's copy keeps in-frame clones and lacks some. Among about 180,000 clones, over 80% were seen once, and the ten largest hold 1%. This chain connects TRBV18 to TRBJ2-3, with D possibly being TRBD1 or TRBD2 (5 bases each). The TCR sequence derives from an adult who received the MenACWY meningococcal vaccine as a control. The sequences come from peripheral blood, collected 28 days after the second dose of the MenACWY control vaccine. In DNA form, the CDR3 reads TGTGCCAGCTCACCGCCGGGGCAATTAATCACAGATACGCAGTATTTT. Protein product: CASSPPGQLITDTQYF.